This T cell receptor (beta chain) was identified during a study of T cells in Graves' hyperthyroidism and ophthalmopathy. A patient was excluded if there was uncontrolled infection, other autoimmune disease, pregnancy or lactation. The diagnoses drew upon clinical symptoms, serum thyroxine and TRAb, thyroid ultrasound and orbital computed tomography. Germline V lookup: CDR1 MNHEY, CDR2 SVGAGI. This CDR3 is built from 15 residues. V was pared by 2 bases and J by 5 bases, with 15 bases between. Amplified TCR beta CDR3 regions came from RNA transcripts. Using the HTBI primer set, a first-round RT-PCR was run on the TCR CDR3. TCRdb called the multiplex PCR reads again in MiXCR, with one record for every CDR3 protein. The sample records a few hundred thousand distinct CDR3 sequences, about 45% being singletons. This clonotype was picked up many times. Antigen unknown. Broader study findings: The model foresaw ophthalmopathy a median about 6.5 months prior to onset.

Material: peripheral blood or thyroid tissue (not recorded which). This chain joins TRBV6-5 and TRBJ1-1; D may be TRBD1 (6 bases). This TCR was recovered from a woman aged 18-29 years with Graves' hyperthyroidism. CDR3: CASSYPGALQTEAFF. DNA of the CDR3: TGTGCCAGCAGTTACCCAGGGGCCCTACAGACTGAAGCTTTCTTT.